This passage covers 4 T cell receptor beta chains from one sample sequenced in a study of CD8 T cells in Susac syndrome. Reverse transcription used roughly 0.5 to 1 ug RNA and random hexamers. TCRdb passed the immunoSEQ multiplex PCR reads through MiXCR, listing each CDR3 protein once. The table includes around 50,000 distinct CDR3 sequences, about 91% detected once. The sequenced sample was CD8+ T cells from PBMCs. The source of these receptors is a human donor in good health.

The rearrangement uses TRBV27 and TRBJ2-3, with 7 bases identical to TRBD2. CDR3 length equals 15 residues. CDR1 MNHEY and CDR2 SMNVEV come from the germline V gene (reference sequence). V lost 3 bases to trimming and J lost 2 bases; unmatched junction nucleotides: 5. The DNA of the CDR3 is TGTGCCAGCAGTTTGATACTAGCGAACACAGATACGCAGTATTTT. Translated: CASSLILANTDTQYF.

V is TRBV7-2 and J is TRBJ1-2; D is unresolved. Between the trimmed V and J ends, which lost 6 bases and 8 bases, there was a span of 13 bases. The germline CDR1 and CDR2 sequences are SGHTA and FQGNSA. The CDR3 has 12 residues. CDR3 amino acids: CASRGGYGGYTF. The CDR3 DNA follows: TGTGCCAGCAGGGGAGGGTATGGGGGCTACACCTTC.

The gene calls are TRBV27 and TRBJ2-7; tentative D call: TRBD2 (5 bases). This CDR3 has 14 amino acids. In germline, CDR1 is MNHEY, CDR2 SMNVEV (reference sequence). Trimming left V 5 bases short and J 2 bases short, with 13 bases between. The CDR3 sequence: CASSLLANTYEQYF. The CDR3 nucleotides read TGTGCCAGCAGTCTCTTAGCGAATACCTACGAGCAGTACTTC.

This chain joins TRBV12-3 or TRBV12-4 and TRBJ2-7; tentatively, D is TRBD1 (6 bases). V lost 3 bases and J 4 bases, leaving 10 bases between the germline ends. CDR3 size: 13 residues. DNA for the CDR3: TGTGCCAGCAGTTTCCAGGGGCTATACGAGCAGTACTTC. It encodes CASSFQGLYEQYF.